This T cell receptor (beta chain) was identified during a study of response to subunit inactivated influenza vaccine. CDR1 is MNHNS and CDR2 is SASEGT in the germline V gene. V trimming: 5 bases; J trimming: 3 bases; junction bases outside the gene matches: 4. The CDR3 contains 14 residues. Each CDR3 protein gets one entry after TCRdb re-called the RT-PCR reads with MiXCR. The profile shows 500,000 or so distinct CDR3 sequences, approximately 15% of them singletons. Sequencing was performed on CD4+ T cells sorted from PBMCs, taken about 23 months after vaccination. The chain combines TRBV6-1 with TRBJ1-5, with 7 bases lining up with TRBD1. The sequence came from a man aged 45 to 75 who received an inactivated influenza vaccine. In DNA, the CDR3 is TGTGCCAGCAGTATGGACAGGATCAATCAGCCCCAGCATTTT. The encoded protein is CASSMDRINQPQHF.